This T cell receptor beta chain originates from a study of blood T cell repertoires in COVID-19. For the study at large: The origin of the acute and convalescent COVID-19 samples was the United States, Italy and Spain.

The CDR3 contains 16 residues. With 5 bases clipped from V and 5 bases from J, the junction kept 14 bases outside the gene matches. Per the germline V gene, CDR1 is SGDLS and CDR2 is YYNGEE. The assay was immunoSEQ multiplex PCR, and TCRdb's table has in-frame clones only and misses some. The sample lists nearly 80,000 clones, 84% seen once, with 3% to 4% in the top ten. The sequence derives from a middle-aged man with acute or convalescent COVID-19. The rearrangement joins TRBV9 to TRBJ2-5; 8 bases map to TRBD2. Sequences were obtained from peripheral blood. CDR3 in amino acids: CASSFIAGPPEETQYF. CDR3 in DNA: TGTGCCAGCAGTTTTATAGCGGGACCCCCGGAGGAGACCCAGTACTTC.